Below are 3 T cell receptor beta chains sequenced from a single sample in a study of T cells in narcolepsy (dated by TCRdb to the late 2010s). Libraries were made using the immunoSEQ multiplex PCR assay. What TCRdb holds here is the immuneACCESS table cut down to in-frame rearrangements. Part of the clones is not present; checked against another copy, under half of the missing clones reflect an unresolved V gene, and the others are unexplained. Counted in this sample were tens of thousands of clones; about 80% of them appeared once. Jointly, the top ten make up 0.71% of the sample. The sample was CD45RA- memory CD4+ T cells from PBMCs. The intended sense of this specimen's cell subset or site label: memory T cells sorted ex vivo from peripheral blood. The receptors come from a human donor with narcolepsy.

This clone was counted a few times. The sample holds other DNA sequences that translate to the same CDR3. This chain links TRBV5-5 with TRBJ2-2; possible D gene TRBD1, 5 bases. V lost 0 bases and J 6 bases, leaving 9 bases between the germline ends. The CDR3 totals 14 residues. Germline V gene sequence: CDR1 SGHKS, CDR2 YYEKEE (reference sequence). The CDR3 DNA reads as TGTGCCAGCAGCTTGGGGGGCGCCGCCGGGGAGCTGTTTTTT. Protein sequence: CASSLGGAAGELFF.

The V gene is TRBV29-1, the J gene TRBJ1-5; tentatively, D is TRBD1 (5 bases). Trimming took 6 bases from V and 5 from J, leaving 20 bases between them. The germline CDR1 and CDR2 sequences are SQVTM and ANQGSEA. This CDR3 has 15 residues. In DNA form, the CDR3 reads TGCAGCGTCCGCGAGCCGGGACTCTCTGATCAGCCCCAGCATTTT. The encoded protein is CSVREPGLSDQPQHF.

This clone was seen more than once but under ten times. The chain links TRBV7-9 to TRBJ1-1; 11 bases map to TRBD1. The ends lost 5 bases at V and 4 bases at J; junction bases unmatched: 9. The CDR3 is 16 amino acids. CDR1 and CDR2 (germline): SEHNR, FQNEAQ (reference sequence). The CDR3 region has the DNA TGTGCCAGCAGCACACGGACAGGGGGCTTGAGCACTGAAGCTTTCTTT. Its protein is CASSTRTGGLSTEAFF.